This T cell receptor (beta chain) was captured by sequencing in a study of Graves' ophthalmopathy and Graves' hyperthyroidism. Trimming cost V 0 bases and J 2 bases, with 22 bases left between them. The germline CDR1 and CDR2 sequences are SGHVS and FNYEAQ. CDR3 length: 19 amino acids. The TCR beta CDR3 regions underwent amplification from RNA transcripts. First-round RT-PCR relied on HTBI primers, and a second-round multiplex PCR came next. TCRdb passed the multiplex PCR reads through MiXCR, listing each CDR3 protein once. The table lists 560,000 or so distinct CDR3 sequences, about two fifths of them singletons, with over 3.5% in the top ten. People with hyperthyroidism were aged 18 to 65 and newly diagnosed, under 2 months' duration.

The sequencing sample was made of peripheral blood or thyroid tissue (not recorded which). The rearrangement joins TRBV7-6 to TRBJ1-2; no reliable D call. The clonotype originates from an adult man with Graves' hyperthyroidism. CDR3 sequence reads: CASSLAQAATGARNYGYTF. The CDR3 DNA is TGTGCCAGCAGCTTAGCGCAGGCGGCTACTGGTGCTCGAAACTATGGCTACACCTTC.